The clone carrying this T cell receptor beta chain appeared a few times. Its target is unknown. The data originate from a study of beta chain features in type 1 diabetes. Study-level results: Cells that show high TCR expression could be over-represented by cDNA sequencing. Patients with Type 1 diabetes showed moderately but significantly shorter TCRB CDR3s in all four CD4+ subsets.

Reverse transcription of all isolated RNA meant that expressed TCRB transcripts were sequenced. The assay was immunoSEQ multiplex PCR, and TCRdb's table has in-frame clones only and misses some. There are roughly 700,000 clones in the sample; roughly 13% occur only once, and less than 0.025% lies in the top ten. Sequenced input: naive CD4+ T cells from blood. The receptor was derived from a man younger than 30 with type 1 diabetes.

CDR3 protein: CSGFGTAGAEAFF. The DNA for the CDR3 is TGCAGCGGTTTCGGGACGGCCGGGGCTGAAGCTTTCTTT. The gene calls are TRBV29-1 and TRBJ1-1, with D possibly matching TRBD1 (5 bases). Germline V gene sequence: CDR1 SQVTM, CDR2 ANQGSEA. V dropped 7 bases and J dropped 6 bases, with 18 bases sitting between them. There are 13 residues in the CDR3.